The present TCR beta chain was sequenced within a study of CD8 T cells in ankylosing spondylitis. Whole-study results and caveats: Ankylosing spondylitis blood seemed to carry a telltale TCR beta motif made of under ten highly homologous variants. Disease-linked clones bore a CD8+ phenotype and were relatively rare in peripheral blood. Disease-associated clones were reportedly significantly overrepresented in matched ankylosing spondylitis synovial fluid.

The V end was cut by 5 bases, the J end by 8 bases, with 9 bases between. CDR1 and CDR2 (germline): LNHDA, SQIVND (reference sequence). CDR3 length: 11 residues. This clonotype was counted many times. Antigen: not known. Library preparation for TCR beta used quantitative 5'-RACE with molecular barcodes. TCRdb recomputed calls from the 5' RACE reads with MiXCR, one row per CDR3 protein. The table has roughly 180,000 distinct CDR3 sequences, approximately 12% seen once. The sequencing sample was made of blood, either unsorted or a sorted T cell fraction (not recorded which). This sequence was found in a female donor with ankylosing spondylitis or in good health (not recorded which). The rearrangement uses TRBV19 and TRBJ1-1, with D hard to call. The CDR3 DNA sequence: TGTGCCAGTAGTCATGTGTCAGAAGCTTTCTTT. It codes for CASSHVSEAFF.